This T cell receptor (beta chain) originates from a study of response to subunit inactivated influenza vaccine (dated by TCRdb to between 2017 and 2018). Regarding the complete study: Deep quantitative profiling of the T cell receptor repertoire was used in the study to follow responses to a trivalent subunit inactivated influenza vaccine. Study-wide findings and limitations: The authors suggested that each seasonal influenza vaccination may recruit only a limited number of new T cells.

As concerns this clonotype: Its antigen specificity is not known. Base qualities are missing; no much larger clone stands one base away.

Libraries were made using RT-PCR. The instrument given in TCRdb is Illumina HiSeq 2500. TCRdb reworked the public reads: Q25 trimming with fastp, MiXCR clone assembly, productive beta chains retained. Rows are combined by CDR3 protein, so each entry shows the most common genes and DNA. Within this sample are hundreds of thousands of distinct CDR3 sequences, with around 14% of them counted one time only. The ten largest clones take up 5.5% to 8% of the sample. There are 12 amino acids in the CDR3, from cysteine to phenylalanine inclusive. CDR3 DNA only is kept here, 36 bases in frame from base 1. Trimming removed 7 bases from V and 9 bases from J, leaving 15 bases between the germline ends. The CDR1 and CDR2 encoded by the germline V gene are SNHLY and FYNNEI.

The sample here was PBMCs from blood, taken roughly 15 days before vaccination. This clonotype originated in a man between 45 and 60 years old who received an inactivated influenza vaccine. Donor details come from another sample of the same person, matched by shared clones. The V and J genes are TRBV2 and TRBJ1-2; the D gene remains uncertain. Here the CDR3 is given as CASKQESMSYTF. The sequence in DNA is TGTGCCAGCAAGCAGGAGTCTATGAGCTACACCTTC.